Each of the 20 T cell receptor beta chains below was sequenced from the same sample in a study of Graves' ophthalmopathy and Graves' hyperthyroidism. The authors amplified TCR beta CDR3 regions, and they did so from RNA transcripts for repertoire sequencing. The library came from an HTBI-primed first-round RT-PCR and a second-round multiplex PCR. One entry per CDR3 protein, called by TCRdb with MiXCR from the multiplex PCR reads. The data contain 200,000 to 300,000 distinct CDR3 sequences, around 50% of them singletons. Sequencing used peripheral blood. The receptors were sampled from an adult man with Graves' ophthalmopathy.

The chain carries TRBV4-1 and TRBJ2-5; D ambiguous. V lost 0 bases and J 3 bases, leaving 8 bases between the germline ends. The CDR3 has 14 amino acids. Looked up from germline, CDR1 is MGHRA and CDR2 is YSYEKL. The CDR3: CASSQERFEETQYF. The CDR3 DNA is TGCGCCAGCAGCCAAGAGAGGTTCGAAGAGACCCAGTACTTC.

V is TRBV29-1 and J is TRBJ2-7, with D possibly matching TRBD1 (6 bases). V lost 8 bases and J 7 bases, leaving 21 bases between the germline ends. There are 13 residues in the CDR3. Germline V lookup: CDR1 SQVTM, CDR2 ANQGSEA. Here the CDR3 reads CSLEPTGWGEQYF. As DNA, the CDR3 is TGCAGCTTGGAGCCCACAGGGTGGGGAGAGCAGTACTTC.

The rearrangement links TRBV19 to TRBJ1-5; D perhaps matches TRBD1 (6 bases). CDR3 size: 15 residues. Trimming left V 10 bases short and J 4 bases short, with 20 bases between. The germline gives CDR1 LNHDA, CDR2 SQIVND (reference sequence). In DNA, the CDR3 is TGTGCCATAACAGGGCCCCTGGTGGCGAATCAGCCCCAGCATTTT. This encodes CAITGPLVANQPQHF.

This rearrangement joins TRBV24-1 to TRBJ2-6; D uncertain. The V gene lost 2 bases and the J gene lost 4 bases, with 8 bases spanning the gap. The CDR3 has 15 amino acids. Germline CDR1 and CDR2: KGHDR and SFDVKD. The CDR3, as DNA: TGTGCCACCAGTGATTCGTTGTCGGGGGCCAACGTCCTGACTTTC. Amino acid sequence: CATSDSLSGANVLTF.

As to this clonotype: The junction differs from germline at one of its ends, possibly a read error. This chain uses TRBV7-3 with TRBJ1-1, with TRBD1 as a possible D gene (6 bases). This CDR3 region has 14 residues. Germline values: CDR1 SGHTA, CDR2 FQGTGA. CDR3 DNA: TGTGCCAGCAGCGACTCAGGGGTGAACACTGAAACTTTCTTT. Translation: CASSDSGVNTETFF.

CDR3 bases: TGTGCCAGCAGCAACGGACAGCTCATGAACACTGAAGCTTTCTTT. Encoded protein: CASSNGQLMNTEAFF. The rearrangement links TRBV5-5 to TRBJ1-1, with D perhaps matching TRBD1 (6 bases). The germline V gene has CDR1 SGHKS and CDR2 YYEKEE (reference sequence). The CDR3 is made up of 15 amino acids. The V end lost 4 bases, the J end lost 0 bases, and 13 bases lay between the germline ends.

This chain connects TRBV3-1 to TRBJ2-2; 7 bases align to TRBD1. The CDR3 totals 15 residues. V lost 1 base and J lost 7; bases outside the gene matches: 6. CDR1 and CDR2 (germline): LGHDT, YNNKEL (reference sequence). The CDR3 coding sequence is TGTGCCAGCAGCCAAGGGTACCAGGGGGTCGGGGAGCTGTTTTTT. Protein sequence: CASSQGYQGVGELFF.

CDR3 residues: CATRRGRGTDTQYF. The CDR3 nucleotides are TGTGCCACCCGTAGGGGAAGGGGCACAGATACGCAGTATTTT. V is TRBV15 and J is TRBJ1-5; tentatively, D is TRBD1 (5 bases). The J call may not be correct, given that the DNA end is closer to TRBJ2-3. CDR3 length: 14 residues. From germline, CDR1 is LNHNV and CDR2 YYDKDF (reference sequence).

The chain recombines TRBV12-3 or TRBV12-4 with TRBJ2-7, with 7 bases that match TRBD1. After removal of 6 bases from V and 0 bases from J, the junction contained 14 bases not matched to a gene. The length of the CDR3 is 17 residues. The CDR3 DNA follows: TGTGCCAGCAGCCTCCACGCCGGACAGGCGAGCTCCTACGAGCAGTACTTC. Amino acids: CASSLHAGQASSYEQYF.

CDR3 in DNA: TGTGCCAGCAGTTCCGGACTCGGGGAGCTGTTTTTT. This sequence encodes CASSSGLGELFF. The V and J genes are TRBV6-5 and TRBJ2-2, with D tentatively TRBD2 (5 bases). The V and J ends lost 4 bases and 7 bases respectively, with 7 bases between them. The germline CDR1 and CDR2 sequences are MNHEY and SVGAGI. CDR3 size: 12 residues.

This chain links TRBV19 with TRBJ1-1; a possible D gene is TRBD1 (5 bases). Germline V gives CDR1 LNHDA, CDR2 SQIVND (reference sequence). V lost 5 bases and J 5 bases, leaving 18 bases between the germline ends. The CDR3 loop spans 15 amino acids. The CDR3 bases are TGTGCCAGTAGTTCGAAGGACTGGGGGGGAACTGAAGCTTTCTTT. This encodes CASSSKDWGGTEAFF.

V gene TRBV20-1 combines with J gene TRBJ1-4; D might be TRBD1 (6 bases). The CDR3 has 13 amino acids. V was clipped by 6 bases and J by 4 bases, with 12 bases between them. Germline V gene sequence: CDR1 DFQATT, CDR2 SNEGSKA (reference sequence). The CDR3 DNA reads as TGCAGTGCGGTGGACAGTTTTAATGAAAAACTGTTTTTT. Protein: CSAVDSFNEKLFF.

To note about this clonotype: A much larger clone differs by one base, so this may be a read error. V is TRBV19 and J is TRBJ1-2; unclear D gene. There are 13 residues in the CDR3. V lost 3 bases and J 3 bases, leaving 8 bases between the germline ends. Germline CDR1 reads LNHDA; CDR2 reads SQIVND (reference sequence). The CDR3 DNA sequence: TGTGCCAGTAGTATTAAGGGCCACTATGGCTACACCTTC. Its translation: CASSIKGHYGYTF.

This clonotype has only a few counts. The chain joins TRBV12-3 or TRBV12-4 to TRBJ1-6; no clear D. Trimming stripped 6 bases from V and 11 bases from J, with 11 bases between. The CDR3 runs to 12 residues. The CDR3 DNA sequence: TGTGCCAGCAGCTCAACACGCGCACCCCTCCACTTT. Translation: CASSSTRAPLHF.

This clonotype was detected ten times or more. The chain uses TRBV7-2 and TRBJ1-6; a weak D match, TRBD1 (5 bases). This CDR3 is 14 amino acids long. V was clipped by 1 base and J by 9 bases, with 10 bases between them. The germline V gene encodes CDR1 SGHTA and CDR2 FQGNSA. The CDR3 bases are TGTGCCAGCAGCTTAGGGCAGGGCAGTTCACCCCTCCACTTT. Translation gives CASSLGQGSSPLHF. The full variable domain, in which reference TRBV7-2 and TRBJ1-6 provide the parts outside the CDR3, is GAGVSQSPSNKVTEKGKDVELRCDPISGHTALYWYRQSLGQGLEFLIYFQGNSAPDKSGLPSDRFSAERTGGSVSTLTIQRTQQEDSAVYLCASSLGQGSSPLHFGNGTRLTVT.

In its sample, this clonotype was seen a few times. DNA of the CDR3: TGCAGTGCTAAACAGGGGTCCGGGAACACTGAAGCTTTCTTT. It yields the protein CSAKQGSGNTEAFF. This chain joins TRBV20-1 and TRBJ1-1; 7 nucleotides match TRBD1. Germline CDR1 DFQATT, CDR2 SNEGSKA (reference sequence). CDR3 length: 14 residues. The J segment lost 1 base and the V segment lost 4 bases, leaving 6 bases of the junction unmatched.

This clonotype was seen many times. The chain joins TRBV20-1 to TRBJ2-5; 9 nucleotides match TRBD2. Trimming at V came to 0 bases and at J to 3 bases, leaving 5 bases not matched to a gene. Germline loops: CDR1 DFQATT, CDR2 SNEGSKA (reference sequence). The CDR3 runs 15 residues. CDR3 in DNA: TGCAGTGCTAGAGAGCGAGCGGGGGGAAAAGAGACCCAGTACTTC. It specifies CSARERAGGKETQYF.

V usage is TRBV2 and J usage is TRBJ2-5; D may be TRBD2 (6 bases). The V gene's germline CDR1 is SNHLY and CDR2 FYNNEI. The CDR3 length is 13 residues. Trimming left V 4 bases short and J 2 bases short, with 8 bases between. The CDR3 DNA sequence: TGTGCCAGCAGTGTCGGGGGACAAGAGACCCAGTACTTC. This codes for CASSVGGQETQYF.

CDR3 residues: CASSMAEGGGDTGELFF. CDR3 nucleotides: TGTGCCAGTAGTATGGCGGAAGGAGGGGGCGACACCGGGGAGCTGTTTTTT. The chain joins TRBV19 to TRBJ2-2; perhaps TRBD1 as D (7 bases). The CDR3 sequence is 17 residues long. Deletions cut 3 bases from V and 3 bases from J, with 17 bases between. The germline V gene has CDR1 LNHDA and CDR2 SQIVND (reference sequence).

The genes are TRBV19 and TRBJ1-1; the match to TRBD1 covers 9 bases. V trimming: 1 base; J trimming: 7 bases; junction bases outside the gene matches: 13. The CDR3 has 17 amino acids. CDR1 and CDR2 from the germline V gene are LNHDA and SQIVND (reference sequence). The CDR3 sequence is CASSIGRGQGPDDEAFF. DNA of the CDR3: TGTGCCAGTAGTATAGGTAGGGGACAGGGCCCGGACGATGAAGCTTTCTTT. The whole variable domain, remainder taken from reference TRBV19 and TRBJ1-1, is DGGITQSPKYLFRKEGQNVTLSCEQNLNHDAMYWYRQDPGQGLRLIYYSQIVNDFQKGDIAEGYSVSREKKESFPLTVTSAQKNPTAFYLCASSIGRGQGPDDEAFFGQGTRLTVV.